The 9 T cell receptor beta chains given below trace back to one sample, sequenced in a study of CD8+ T cells in alopecia areata. Treatment defined: oral pan-JAK inhibitor, 5-10 mg twice daily. cDNA prepared by RNA extraction and subsequent reverse transcription served as the template for sequencing. Only in-frame clones appear in the TCRdb table, and some are missing; sequencing was by immunoSEQ multiplex PCR. The repertoire holds under 200,000 clones, with 65% as singletons. The material was CD4+ T cells sorted from blood, obtained at week 4, from a patient treated with tofacitinib. The receptors here all came from a human donor with alopecia areata.

V gene TRBV6-6 combines with J gene TRBJ1-1, with unresolved D. The CDR3 sequence is 10 residues long. Looked up from germline, CDR1 is MNHNY and CDR2 is SVGAGI (reference sequence). Trimming took 10 bases from V and 10 from J, leaving 13 bases between them. CDR3 coding DNA: TGTGCCACATCCGGGGAAAGAGCTTTCTTT. Amino acid sequence: CATSGERAFF.

V is TRBV29-1 and J is TRBJ1-1; 9 bases match TRBD1. The CDR3 extends over 14 amino acids. Germline V gene data show CDR1 as SQVTM and CDR2 as ANQGSEA. Losses at the gene ends were 7 bases for V and 1 base for J; bases not matched to a gene: 7. The CDR3 DNA is TGCAGCGCGGGACCACAGGGGGCGAACACTGAAGCTTTCTTT. Residues: CSAGPQGANTEAFF.

The chain links TRBV6-6 to TRBJ1-2; D is ambiguous. The CDR3 runs 12 residues. Germline CDR1 and CDR2: MNHNY and SVGAGI (reference sequence). V was pared by 6 bases and J by 6 bases, with 11 bases between. CDR3 region: CASSRSADGYTF. CDR3 DNA sequence: TGTGCCAGCAGCCGAAGTGCAGATGGCTACACCTTC.

V gene TRBV4-3 combines with J gene TRBJ1-6, with 8 bases identical to TRBD1. Trimming at V came to 0 bases and at J to 8 bases, leaving 9 bases not matched to a gene. Germline loops: CDR1 LGHNA, CDR2 YSLEER. This CDR3 comprises 17 residues. CDR3 loop: CASSQERIDRGYSPLHF. The CDR3 DNA is TGCGCCAGCAGCCAAGAACGGATTGACAGGGGATATTCACCCCTCCACTTT.

For the CDR3, the DNA is TGTGCCACCAACCCGGGGGGGACCACAGATACGCAGTATTTT. Protein sequence: CATNPGGTTDTQYF. V and J are TRBV15 and TRBJ2-3, with 8 nucleotides matching TRBD2. The V gene end was trimmed by 7 bases and the J gene end by 2 bases; junction bases not matched to a gene: 5. Germline CDR1 reads LNHNV; CDR2 reads YYDKDF (reference sequence). The CDR3 has 14 residues.

The V and J genes are TRBV5-1 and TRBJ2-3; D is perhaps TRBD1 or TRBD2 (5 bases each). The V gene's germline CDR1 is SGHRS and CDR2 YFSETQ. V dropped 0 bases and J dropped 2 bases, with 7 bases sitting between them. This CDR3 comprises 14 residues. CDR3 bases: TGCGCCAGCAGCTTGGAAGGGACCACAGATACGCAGTATTTT. Protein: CASSLEGTTDTQYF.

The chain joins TRBV29-1 to TRBJ2-7; 9 positions match TRBD2. After removal of 7 bases from V and 3 bases from J, the junction contained 4 bases not matched to a gene. The CDR3 has 12 amino acids. Germline CDR1 is SQVTM and CDR2 is ANQGSEA. CDR3 sequence reads: CSAGLANYEQYF. CDR3 nucleotide sequence: TGCAGCGCTGGACTAGCGAACTACGAGCAGTACTTC.

The chain uses TRBV5-1 and TRBJ1-5, with D possibly TRBD1 on 6 matching bases. This CDR3 comprises 13 residues. V gave up 0 bases and J gave up 7 bases, with 8 bases separating them. In germline, CDR1 is SGHRS, CDR2 YFSETQ. CDR3 sequence (DNA): TGCGCCAGCAGCTTGGGGACAGAACAGCCCCAGCATTTT. This sequence encodes CASSLGTEQPQHF.

This clone was recorded a few times. The V and J genes are TRBV7-2 and TRBJ2-6; no firm D call. This CDR3 contains 14 residues. Germline V CDR1 and CDR2: SGHTA, FQGNSA. V lost 5 bases to trimming and J lost 0 bases, with 5 bases between them. The CDR3 sequence is CASSTHSGANVLTF. CDR3 DNA: TGTGCCAGCAGCACCCACTCTGGGGCCAACGTCCTGACTTTC.